This T cell receptor beta chain was sequenced in a study of shared T cell receptors in the human thymus (dated by TCRdb to the early 2020s). About the study as a whole: The study examined how the human thymus generates shared, self-reactive T-cell receptor alpha chains.

CDR1 and CDR2 are read off the germline V gene as SGHVS and FQNEAQ. V loses 8 bases at its end and J loses 7 bases; junction bases beyond the gene matches: 2. The CDR3, from cysteine to phenylalanine, totals 10 residues. Only the CDR3 part of the read is kept: 30 bases, read in frame from the first base. The method was the immunoSEQ multiplex PCR assay. TCRdb carries this immuneACCESS record with in-frame sequences only. Its versions omit some clonotypes, under half of them owing to an unresolved V gene in the studies checked, with the rest unexplained. For this sample there are hundreds of thousands of clones; around 78% appear just once. The top ten constitute around 0.013% of the sample. As regards this clone: Its antigen has not been determined. Base qualities are not provided; no much larger clone lies one nucleotide away.

These data are also associated with another study on human thymus T cells. As noted in the second study: Donors were immunologically healthy infants undergoing open corrective cardiac surgery for congenital heart defects in Finland. Thymus tissue was obtained as surgical resects removed during corrective cardiac surgery. Biased V and J gene segment usage appeared to be present in both thymic and peripheral blood repertoires. According to the related research, thymic TCR repertoires were highly overlapping among unrelated individuals. The study described the TCR alpha and beta repertoires in roughly 8 infant thymus samples and a few matching peripheral blood samples. The cohort included six male and two female infants, with donor ages spanning 7 to 244 days. Thymocytes were freed from the tissue by mechanical means and kept at -70 degrees C as pellets of 10-30 million cells. A QIAsymphony instrument was used to extract genomic DNA from frozen cell pellets. TCRB and TCRAD loci were amplified from a standardized quantity of quality-controlled genomic DNA using the immunoSEQ multiplex PCR assay. The amplicons covered the V(D)J region and were long enough to include the CDR3 and to identify the V and J genes. Amplicon sequencing was performed on an Illumina platform through the commercial immunoSEQ service. Corrections for primer bias and sequencing errors followed previously described methods, while TCRAD and TCRB definitions were based on the IMGT database. Analysis of the repertoires was done with immunoSEQ Analyzer 3.0 and VDJTools and included basic statistics, V/J segment usage, diversity estimates, rarefaction and pairwise overlap. To estimate diversity, the Chao1, ChaoE, Efron-Thisted, Shannon and inverse Simpson indices were applied, and diversity was also estimated on datasets down-sampled to the smallest sample. Repertoire overlap was determined by strict matching of CDR3 nucleotide sequence, V gene and J gene, and Jaccard-based multidimensional scaling clustering was applied. On average, thymus samples yielded 800,000 or so unique TCRB clonotypes, whereas blood samples yielded some 80,000.

The sequence came from a boy younger than two with a congenital heart defect. Donor details come from another sample of the same person, matched by shared clones. The specimen sequenced was thymocytes. The V and J genes are TRBV7-8 and TRBJ2-7; 7 nucleotides in the junction match TRBD2. The CDR3 amino acid sequence is: CASGGSEQYF. The nucleotide sequence reads as follows: TGTGCCAGCGGCGGGAGTGAGCAGTACTTC.